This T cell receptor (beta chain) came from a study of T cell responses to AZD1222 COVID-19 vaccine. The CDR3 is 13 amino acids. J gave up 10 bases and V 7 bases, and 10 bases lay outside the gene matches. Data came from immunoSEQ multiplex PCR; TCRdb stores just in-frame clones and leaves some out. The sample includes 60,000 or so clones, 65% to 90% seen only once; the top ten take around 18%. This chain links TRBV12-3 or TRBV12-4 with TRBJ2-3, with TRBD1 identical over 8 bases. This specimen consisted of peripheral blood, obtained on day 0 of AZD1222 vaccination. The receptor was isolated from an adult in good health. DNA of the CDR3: TGTGCCAGCATCCCTCGGACAGGGCAGGCGCAGTATTTT. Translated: CASIPRTGQAQYF.